What follows is one T cell receptor (beta chain) and its context. Its target is unknown. The sample is drawn from a study of T cell responses to AZD1222 COVID-19 vaccine. Points from the study as a whole: Unmutated variant regions are reportedly targeted by nearly half of spike-specific TCRs. Vaccination with two AZD1222 doses was followed by a rise in Spike-specific TCR breadth and depth.

The assay was immunoSEQ multiplex PCR, and TCRdb's table has in-frame clones only and misses some. The sample holds tens of thousands of clones, about 90% seen once. The CDR3 loop spans 16 amino acids. Trimming shortened V by 6 bases and J by 2 bases, and 16 bases separated the two germline ends. Germline V gene sequence: CDR1 SGHTA, CDR2 FQGTGA. The chain couples TRBV7-3 to TRBJ2-2; D call uncertain. This clonotype was sampled from an adult in good health. The sequencing used peripheral blood, collected on day 0 of AZD1222 vaccination. The DNA for the CDR3 is TGTGCCAGCAGTCCAACGTCTGGACCAAACACCGGGGAGCTGTTTTTT. This translates into CASSPTSGPNTGELFF.